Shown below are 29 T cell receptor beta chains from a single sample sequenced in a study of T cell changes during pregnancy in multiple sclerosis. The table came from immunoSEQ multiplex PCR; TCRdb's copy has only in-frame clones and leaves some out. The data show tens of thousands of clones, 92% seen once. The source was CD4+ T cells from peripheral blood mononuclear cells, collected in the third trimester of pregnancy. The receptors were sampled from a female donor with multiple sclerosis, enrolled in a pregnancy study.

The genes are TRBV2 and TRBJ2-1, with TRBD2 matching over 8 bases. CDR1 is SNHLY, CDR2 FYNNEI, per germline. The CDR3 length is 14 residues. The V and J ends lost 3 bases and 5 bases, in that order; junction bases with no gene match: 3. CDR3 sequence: CASSEGTRNNEQFF. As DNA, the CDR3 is TGTGCCAGCAGTGAGGGGACTAGAAACAATGAGCAGTTCTTC.

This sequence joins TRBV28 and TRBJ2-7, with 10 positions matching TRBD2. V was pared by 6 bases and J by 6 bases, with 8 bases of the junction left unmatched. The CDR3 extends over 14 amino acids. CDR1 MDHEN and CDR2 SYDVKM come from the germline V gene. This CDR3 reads CASRPSGSLREQYF. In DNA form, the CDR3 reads TGTGCCAGCAGGCCTAGCGGGAGCCTACGCGAGCAGTACTTC.

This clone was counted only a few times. CDR3 sequence: CASRKLGRNTGELFF. CDR3 nucleotide sequence: TGTGCCAGTAGGAAACTAGGGCGGAACACCGGGGAGCTGTTTTTT. This rearrangement joins TRBV19 to TRBJ2-2, with D maybe TRBD2 (5 bases). Germline lookup yields CDR1 LNHDA and CDR2 SQIVND (reference sequence). Trimming took 6 bases from V and 1 from J, leaving 12 bases between them. The CDR3 has 15 residues.

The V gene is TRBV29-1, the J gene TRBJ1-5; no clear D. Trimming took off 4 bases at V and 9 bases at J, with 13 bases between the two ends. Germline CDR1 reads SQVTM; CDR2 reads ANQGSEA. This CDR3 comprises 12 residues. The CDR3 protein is CSVGASNRPQHF. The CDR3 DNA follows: TGCAGCGTTGGGGCCTCCAATAGGCCCCAGCATTTT.

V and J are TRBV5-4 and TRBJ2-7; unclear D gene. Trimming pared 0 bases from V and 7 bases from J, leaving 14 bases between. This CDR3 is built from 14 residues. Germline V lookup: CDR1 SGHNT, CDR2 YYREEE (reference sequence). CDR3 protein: CASSLEIVSTEQYF. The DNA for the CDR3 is TGTGCCAGCAGCTTGGAAATCGTGTCAACAGAGCAGTACTTC.

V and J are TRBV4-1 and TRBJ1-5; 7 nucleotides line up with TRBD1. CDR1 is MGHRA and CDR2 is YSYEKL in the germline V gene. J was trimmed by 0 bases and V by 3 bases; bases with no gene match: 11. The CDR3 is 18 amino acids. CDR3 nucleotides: TGCGCCAGCAGCCAGGCCGGGACAGCCCATTATAGCAATCAGCCCCAGCATTTT. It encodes CASSQAGTAHYSNQPQHF.

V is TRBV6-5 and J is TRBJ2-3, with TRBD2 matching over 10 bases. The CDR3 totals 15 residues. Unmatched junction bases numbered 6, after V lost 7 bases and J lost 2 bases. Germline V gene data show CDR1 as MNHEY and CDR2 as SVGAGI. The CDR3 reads CASNPLAGFTDTQYF. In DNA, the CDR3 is TGTGCCAGCAACCCACTAGCGGGATTCACAGATACGCAGTATTTT.

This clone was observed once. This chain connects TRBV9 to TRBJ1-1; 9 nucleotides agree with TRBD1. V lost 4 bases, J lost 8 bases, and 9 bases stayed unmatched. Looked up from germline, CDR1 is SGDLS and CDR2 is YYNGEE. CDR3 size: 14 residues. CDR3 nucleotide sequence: TGTGCCAGCAGCTATCGGACAGGGGACTTCGAAGCTTTCTTT. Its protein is CASSYRTGDFEAFF.

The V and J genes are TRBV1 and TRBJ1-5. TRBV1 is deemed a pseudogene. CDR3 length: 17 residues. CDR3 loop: CTSSQPGRSTYDQPQHF. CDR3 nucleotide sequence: TGCACCAGCAGCCAACCAGGGAGGAGTACTTACGATCAGCCCCAGCATTTT.

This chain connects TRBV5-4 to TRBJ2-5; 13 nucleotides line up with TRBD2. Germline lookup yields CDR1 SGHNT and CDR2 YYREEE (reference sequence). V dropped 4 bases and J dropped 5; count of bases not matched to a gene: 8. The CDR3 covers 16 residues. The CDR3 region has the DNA TGTGCCAGCAGCCCAACTAGCGGGAGGGCCGGGGAGACCCAGTACTTC. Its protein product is CASSPTSGRAGETQYF.

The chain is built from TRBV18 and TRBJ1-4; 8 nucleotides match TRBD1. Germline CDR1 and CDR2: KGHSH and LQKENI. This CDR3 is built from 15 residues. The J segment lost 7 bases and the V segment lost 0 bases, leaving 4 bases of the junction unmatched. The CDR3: CASSPPGQVGEKLFF. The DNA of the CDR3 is TGTGCCAGCTCACCACCGGGACAGGTGGGTGAAAAACTGTTTTTT.

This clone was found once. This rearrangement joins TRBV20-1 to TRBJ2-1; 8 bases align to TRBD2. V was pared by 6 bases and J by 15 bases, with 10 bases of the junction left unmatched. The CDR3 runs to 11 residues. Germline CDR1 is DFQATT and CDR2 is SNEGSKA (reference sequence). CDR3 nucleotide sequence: TGCAGTGCGGACCGCGGCGGGAGGATGTTCTTC. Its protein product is CSADRGGRMFF.

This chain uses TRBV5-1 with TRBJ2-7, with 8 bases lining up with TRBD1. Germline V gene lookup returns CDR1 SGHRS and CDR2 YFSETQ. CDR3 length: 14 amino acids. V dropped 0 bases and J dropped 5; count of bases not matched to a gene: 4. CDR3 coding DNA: TGCGCCAGCAGCTTGGGGACAGGGCTTAACGAGCAGTACTTC. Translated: CASSLGTGLNEQYF.

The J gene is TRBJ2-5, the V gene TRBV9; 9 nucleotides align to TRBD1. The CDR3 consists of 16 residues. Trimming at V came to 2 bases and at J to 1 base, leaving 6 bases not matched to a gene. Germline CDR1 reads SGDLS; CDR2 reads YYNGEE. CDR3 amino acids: CASSVGLGQGQETQYF. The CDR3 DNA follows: TGTGCCAGCAGCGTGGGTCTGGGACAGGGCCAAGAGACCCAGTACTTC.

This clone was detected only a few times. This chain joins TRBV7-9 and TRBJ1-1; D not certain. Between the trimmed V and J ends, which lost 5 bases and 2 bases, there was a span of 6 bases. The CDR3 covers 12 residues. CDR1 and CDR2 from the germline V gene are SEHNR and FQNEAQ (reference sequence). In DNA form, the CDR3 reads TGTGCCAGCAGCGGAGAAAACACTGAAGCTTTCTTT. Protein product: CASSGENTEAFF.

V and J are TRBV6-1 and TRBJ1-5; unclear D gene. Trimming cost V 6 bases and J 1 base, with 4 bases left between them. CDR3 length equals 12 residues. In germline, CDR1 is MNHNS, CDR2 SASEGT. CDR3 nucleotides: TGTGCCAGCAGCCCGAGCAATCAGCCCCAGCATTTT. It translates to CASSPSNQPQHF.

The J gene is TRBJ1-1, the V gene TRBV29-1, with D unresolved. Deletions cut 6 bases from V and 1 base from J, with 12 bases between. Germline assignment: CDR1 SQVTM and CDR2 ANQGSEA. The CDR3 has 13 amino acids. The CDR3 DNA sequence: TGCAGCGTCCAACTGCTGAGGAACACTGAAGCTTTCTTT. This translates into CSVQLLRNTEAFF.

In DNA form, the CDR3 reads TGCAGTGCCCCTACAGGGGGCGAGCAGTACTTC. The encoded protein is CSAPTGGEQYF. The chain has TRBV20-1 and TRBJ2-7; 8 bases line up with TRBD1. The CDR3 totals 11 residues. With V trimmed by 6 bases and J by 6 bases, 4 bases remained unmatched. Germline values: CDR1 DFQATT, CDR2 SNEGSKA (reference sequence).

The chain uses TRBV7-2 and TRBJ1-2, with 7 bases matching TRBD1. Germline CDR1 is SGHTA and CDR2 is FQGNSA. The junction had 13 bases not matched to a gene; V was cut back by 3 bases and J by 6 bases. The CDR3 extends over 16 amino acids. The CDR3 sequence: CASSFYRQGGVNGYTF. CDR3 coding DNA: TGTGCCAGCAGCTTCTACCGACAGGGAGGAGTGAATGGCTACACCTTC.

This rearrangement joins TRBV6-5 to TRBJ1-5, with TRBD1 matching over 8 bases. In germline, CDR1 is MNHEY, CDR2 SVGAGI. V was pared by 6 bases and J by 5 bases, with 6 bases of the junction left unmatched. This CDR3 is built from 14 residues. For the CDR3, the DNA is TGTGCCAGCAGACCCGACAGGGGTGATCAGCCCCAGCATTTT. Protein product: CASRPDRGDQPQHF.

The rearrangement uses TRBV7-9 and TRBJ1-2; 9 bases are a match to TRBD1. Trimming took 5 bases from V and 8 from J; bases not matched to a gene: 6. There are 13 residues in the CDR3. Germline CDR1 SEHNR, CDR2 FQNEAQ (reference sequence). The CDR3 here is CASSRDRDRGYTF. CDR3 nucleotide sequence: TGTGCCAGCAGCCGGGACAGGGATCGCGGCTACACCTTC. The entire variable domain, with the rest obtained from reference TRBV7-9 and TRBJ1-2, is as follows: DTGVSQNPRHKITKRGQNVTFRCDPISEHNRLYWYRQTLGQGPEFLTYFQNEAQLEKSRLLSDRFSAERPKGSFSTLEIQRTEQGDSAMYLCASSRDRDRGYTFGSGTRLTVV.

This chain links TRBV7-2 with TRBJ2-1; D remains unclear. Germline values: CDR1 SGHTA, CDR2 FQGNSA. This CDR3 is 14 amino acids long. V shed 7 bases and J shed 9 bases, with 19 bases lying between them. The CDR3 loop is CASTTPFEPREQFF. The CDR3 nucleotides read TGTGCCAGCACCACCCCTTTTGAACCGCGTGAGCAGTTCTTC.

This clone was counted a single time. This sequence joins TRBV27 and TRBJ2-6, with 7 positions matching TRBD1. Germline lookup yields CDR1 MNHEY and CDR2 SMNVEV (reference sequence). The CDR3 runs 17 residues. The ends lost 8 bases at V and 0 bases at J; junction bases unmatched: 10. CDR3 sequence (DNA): TGTGCCAGCGCACCCGGACAGGCTAGCTCTGGGGCCAACGTCCTGACTTTC. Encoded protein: CASAPGQASSGANVLTF. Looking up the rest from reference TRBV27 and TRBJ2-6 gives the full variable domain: EAQVTQNPRYLITVTGKKLTVTCSQNMNHEYMSWYRQDPGLGLRQIYYSMNVEVTDKGDVPEGYKVSRKEKRNFPLILESPSPNQTSLYFCASAPGQASSGANVLTFGAGSRLTVL.

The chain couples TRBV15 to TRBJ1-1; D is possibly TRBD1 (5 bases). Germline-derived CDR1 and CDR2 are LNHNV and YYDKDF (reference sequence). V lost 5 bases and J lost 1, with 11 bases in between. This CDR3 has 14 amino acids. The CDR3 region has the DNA TGTGCCACCAGCTATGGGGGGGAGAACACTGAAGCTTTCTTT. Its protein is CATSYGGENTEAFF.

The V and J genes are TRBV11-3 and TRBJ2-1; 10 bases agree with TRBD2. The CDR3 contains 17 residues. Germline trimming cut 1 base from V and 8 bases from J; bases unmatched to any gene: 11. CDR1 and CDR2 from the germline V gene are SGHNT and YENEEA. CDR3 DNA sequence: TGTGCCAGCAGCTTAGGAGACGGACTAGCGGTTTCGGATGAGCAGTTCTTC. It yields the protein CASSLGDGLAVSDEQFF. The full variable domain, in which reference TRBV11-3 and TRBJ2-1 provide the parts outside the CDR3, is EAGVVQSPRYKIIEKKQPVAFWCNPISGHNTLYWYLQNLGQGPELLIRYENEEAVDDSQLPKDRFSAERLKGVDSTLKIQPAELGDSAVYLCASSLGDGLAVSDEQFFGPGTRLTVL.

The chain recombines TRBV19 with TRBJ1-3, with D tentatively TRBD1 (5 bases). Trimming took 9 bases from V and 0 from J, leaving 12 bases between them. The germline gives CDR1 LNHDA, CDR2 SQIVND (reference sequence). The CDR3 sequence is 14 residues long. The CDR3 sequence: CASRDSFSGNTIYF. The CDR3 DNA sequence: TGTGCCAGCCGGGACTCCTTCTCTGGAAACACCATATATTTT.

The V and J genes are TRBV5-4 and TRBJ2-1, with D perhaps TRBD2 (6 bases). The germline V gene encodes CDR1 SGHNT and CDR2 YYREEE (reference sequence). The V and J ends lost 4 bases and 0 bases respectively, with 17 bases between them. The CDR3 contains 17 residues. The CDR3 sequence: CASSPPLVGSSYNEQFF. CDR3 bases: TGTGCCAGCAGCCCACCGCTCGTCGGGAGCTCCTACAATGAGCAGTTCTTC.

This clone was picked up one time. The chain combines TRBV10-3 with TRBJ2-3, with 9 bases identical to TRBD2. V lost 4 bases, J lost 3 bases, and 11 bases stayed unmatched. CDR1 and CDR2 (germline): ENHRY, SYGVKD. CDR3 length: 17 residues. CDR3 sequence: CAISGGYWREGTDTQYF. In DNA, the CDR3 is TGTGCCATCAGTGGGGGGTACTGGCGGGAGGGGACAGATACGCAGTATTTT.

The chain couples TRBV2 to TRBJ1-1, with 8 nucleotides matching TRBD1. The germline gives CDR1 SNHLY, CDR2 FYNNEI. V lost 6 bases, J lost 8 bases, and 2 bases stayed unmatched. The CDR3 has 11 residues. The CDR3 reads CASRAGGEAFF. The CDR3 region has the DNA TGTGCCAGCAGGGCAGGGGGCGAAGCTTTCTTT.